This TCR beta chain was retrieved from a study of cytomegalovirus exposure and HLA in healthy donors (dated by TCRdb to about 2017). Background for the entire study: An earlier analysis of 587 of the donors reported 250 to 350 Gb of sequence data and 117 million unique TCR beta sequences obtained from about 179 million T cells. An early release that covered roughly 600 HLA-typed donors contained approximately 300 gigabases of sequencing data and about 84 million unique TCR sequences. Among the roughly 400 genotyped donors, roughly 80% belonged to the genetic ancestry cluster associated with self-reported Caucasian donors. The aim of the study was to test whether cataloging public T cell receptors could identify signatures of past pathogen exposure. The study used immunosequencing to profile the T cell repertoires of several hundred subjects and linked those repertoires to cytomegalovirus serostatus. A separate validation cohort of over a hundred different subjects was used in addition to the 666-subject first cohort. The study combined high-throughput TCR immunosequencing, statistical association of individual TCRs with disease status, and machine learning to predict cytomegalovirus infection status. A later analysis re-analyzed previously published TCR beta repertoires from 650 to 800 donors and added high-resolution HLA genotyping to study TCR occurrence patterns. Rather than drawing on any new phenotypic data, the later analysis identified candidate immune exposures from TCR beta sequences and the way those sequences occurred across donors. An earlier analysis of about 600 of the donors used high-throughput TCR beta sequencing to judge whether each TCR beta V gene segment behaved as functional or pseudogenic. Donor age, sex, ethnicity and CMV serostatus were compiled together with the repertoire data. In a later genetic analysis, genome-wide SNP genotypes for about three fifths of the 666 donors were used, and that subset was treated as a discovery cohort. All discovery cohort repertoires had been generated using a single sequencing platform. Both class I and class II loci were covered by HLA typing, at four-digit resolution. Typing coverage varied by locus: about 620-640 donors for A, B, C, DRB1 and DQB1; about 520 for DQA1; more than 600 for DPA1; 450 to 480 for DPB1. About 5 DR-DQ haplotypes were handled as single units for association and clustering, since linkage in the cohort was strong. Across around 400 genotyped donors of the cohort, an average of 235,054 unique TCR beta nucleotide sequences per donor were sequenced, and roughly 20% of those sequences were non-productive.

As to this clone: Its antigen has not been determined. No base-level quality is on record; no much larger clone is a single base apart.

Trimmed from V: 6 bases; trimmed from J: 1 base; junction bases lacking a gene match: 6. The germline V gene provides CDR1 MDHEN and CDR2 SYDVKM. Its CDR3 holds 15 amino acids, cysteine through phenylalanine. Only the CDR3 DNA is retained, 45 bases long and in frame from the first base. Libraries were made using the immunoSEQ multiplex PCR assay. The multiplex PCR relied on a mix of 60 forward primers for TCR Vbeta segments and 13 reverse primers for TCR Jbeta segments. The CDR3 region of rearranged TCR beta genes was amplified from genomic DNA by a multiplex PCR assay. The amplified TCR beta libraries were sequenced on the Illumina HiSeq System as 87-base-pair reads. Turning to the authors' computational methods: Across the 600 to 700 repertoires, a later analysis counted roughly 77 million unique TCR beta chains, some 11 million of which were shared by at least two donors. A nearest-neighbor algorithm error-corrected the raw reads and collapsed the reads into unique sequences, merging closely related sequences to remove PCR and sequencing errors. CDR3 sequences were aligned to IMGT reference sequences to assign V, D and J gene segments. For a sequence to be retained, at least a six-nucleotide match to both a V gene segment and a J gene segment was required. Rearrangements were classified as productive when the CDR3 lacked stop codons and remained in frame with V and J, and all other rearrangements were classified as non-productive. CDR3 was defined by IMGT convention, running from the second conserved V-encoded cysteine to the conserved J-encoded phenylalanine. The earlier analysis of roughly 590 of the donors excluded sequences that lacked an unambiguous match to a single V gene segment. An earlier analysis of several hundred of the donors called V segments functional above 56.7% productive rearrangements and segregating when the between-donor standard deviation exceeded 5%. A statistical classification framework was built for diagnosing cytomegalovirus status from the catalog of TCR beta chain sequences. A later analysis assigned V and J genes by comparing TCR nucleotide sequences with IMGT/GENE-DB human TR gene sequences. In a later analysis, CDR3 sequences and most-parsimonious VDJ recombination scenarios were assigned using the TCRdist pipeline. In a later analysis, each TCR beta chain was defined by its CDR3 amino acid sequence together with its V-gene family, and reads without a unique V-gene family were excluded. In a later analysis, some 600 highly shared, low-generation-probability nucleotide sequences were removed to address suspected cross-contamination and a sequencing artifact. In a later analysis, a clonal expansion index for each public chain was calculated from normalized within-repertoire ranks of inferred template counts. A later analysis computed generation probabilities with a VDJ recombination model fitted to out-of-frame rearrangements, and checked the results against IGoR. Hypergeometric tests were used in a later analysis to score TCR-TCR, TCR-HLA and TCR-CMV co-occurrence, with a repertoire-size bias correction applied to the TCR pairs. To estimate false discovery rates, a later analysis permuted the HLA or CMV assignments 20 times. In a later analysis, co-occurring TCRs were grouped using DBSCAN, and TCRdist sequence similarity was added for clustering within HLA-allele-positive subsets. Repertoires with fewer than 30,000 or more than 120,000 public chains, plus five repertoires with anomalous nucleotide sharing, were excluded from co-occurrence clustering. TCRdb obtained this table from immuneACCESS and retained in-frame rearrangements with V and J assigned. These tables miss some clones; where compared with another copy, unresolved V genes account for less than half of the shortfall, and the remainder is unexplained. V and J calls and clone size come straight from that table; D and trimming were deduced from the DNA. Recorded for this sample are about 130,000 clones; roughly 75% of them occurred a single time. Approximately 5% of the sample lies in the top ten.

The cohort consisted of fewer than 700 healthy bone marrow donors. All cohort members were sampled while nominally healthy, although unrecorded immune exposures were likely present. The donor was CMV seronegative and was included in the group of several hundred seronegative cohort members. A peripheral blood sample was provided by each donor, and peripheral blood mononuclear cells were used for TCR beta sequencing. Genomic DNA extraction from the blood cell samples was performed with the Qiagen DNeasy Blood Extraction Kit. What the authors observed across the whole study: Most CMV-associated TCR beta chains appeared to be HLA-restricted in a later analysis, and the HLA associations seemed to be driven largely by CMV exposure. When HLA alleles, especially DR and DQ, strongly co-occurred, TCR associations were difficult to assign to individual alleles. In a later analysis, HLA-associated TCR beta chains were found to be more clonally expanded and to have lower generation probabilities than equally common non-associated chains. According to a later analysis, parvovirus B19, influenza, CMV and Epstein-Barr virus appeared linked to several top co-occurrence clusters. A cluster of highly shared sequence variants was judged likely to represent a technical artifact of the sequencing pipeline. Most TCR sequences were observed very rarely across donors, whereas some public TCRs were present in many individuals. Correlated functional status among segregating V segments might reflect linkage disequilibrium, but an unknown experimental factor could not be ruled out. According to the authors, the approach could potentially be generalized to other disease states and immunological phenotypes. At a false discovery rate of 0.05, a later analysis linked 16,951 TCR beta sequences to specific HLA alleles. In a later genetic analysis, fewer N-insertions in productive TCRs were reported among donors in an Asian-associated ancestry cluster than the approximately 710-donor mean. In a later analysis, the rate of TCR association differed among HLA loci, with DRB1 alleles having the most associated TCRs and HLA-C alleles having the fewest. In the study, around 150 TCR beta chains were listed as associated with cytomegalovirus. In this cohort, only TCR beta chains were sequenced, and detectable features were limited by the absence of alpha or paired-chain data. Because HLA typing was missing for some donors at each locus, association tests included only the typed subset. The earlier analysis of a few hundred of the donors excluded seventeen rarely observed V segments, including chromosome 9 orphons, because counts were too low. A further reported finding was that TCR beta sequences accurately predicted the HLA-A and HLA-B alleles for most subjects in the first cohort. Because the 87-base-pair reads could not distinguish some IMGT-functional V segments, including TRBV6-2 and TRBV6-3, those segments were excluded. The only immune exposure information available for the cohort was CMV serostatus. In an earlier analysis of roughly 500 of the donors, most TCR beta V segments appeared in productive rearrangements about 90% or about 30% of the time, broadly matching IMGT annotations. In vitro tests confirmed that a few of the cytomegalovirus-associated TCR beta chains recognize cytomegalovirus antigens. The classifier was reported to diagnose cytomegalovirus status with high specificity and sensitivity in both the original cohort and the validation cohort. An association between a missense DCLRE1C variant and V-gene and J-gene trimming of TCR beta chains was found in a later genetic analysis and replicated in an independent cohort. The presence/absence analyses assumed that sequencing depth was roughly uniform across donors, and that assumption may not be true.

Sequencing was carried out using PBMCs. The TCR was taken from a man aged 25 to 40 in good health and CMV-seronegative. The chain is assembled from TRBV28 and TRBJ1-5, with TRBD1 matching 7 junction bases. The DNA sequence follows: TGTGCCAGCAGCCCGACAGGGACAAGCAATCAGCCCCAGCATTTT. It encodes CASSPTGTSNQPQHF.